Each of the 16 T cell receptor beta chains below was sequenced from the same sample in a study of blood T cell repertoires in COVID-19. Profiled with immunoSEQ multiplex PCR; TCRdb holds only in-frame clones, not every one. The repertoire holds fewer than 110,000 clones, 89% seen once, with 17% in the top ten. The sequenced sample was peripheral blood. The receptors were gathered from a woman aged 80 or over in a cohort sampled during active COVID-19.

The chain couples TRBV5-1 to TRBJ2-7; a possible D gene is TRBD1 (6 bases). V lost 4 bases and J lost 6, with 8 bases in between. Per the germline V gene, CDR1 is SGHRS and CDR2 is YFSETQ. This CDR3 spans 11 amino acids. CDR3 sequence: CASSRDTEQYF. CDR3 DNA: TGCGCCAGCAGCAGGGACACCGAGCAGTACTTC.

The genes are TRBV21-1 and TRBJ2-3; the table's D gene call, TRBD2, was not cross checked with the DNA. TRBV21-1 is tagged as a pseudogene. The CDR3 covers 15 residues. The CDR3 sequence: CASSGGGGLTDTQYF. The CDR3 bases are TGTGCCAGCAGCGGAGGGGGGGGACTCACAGATACGCAGTATTTT.

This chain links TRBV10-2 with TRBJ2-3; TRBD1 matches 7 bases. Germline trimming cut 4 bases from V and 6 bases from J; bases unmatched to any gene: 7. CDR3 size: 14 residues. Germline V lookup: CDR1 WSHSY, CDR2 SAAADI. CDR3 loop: CASSGLTGDDTQYF. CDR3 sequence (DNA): TGCGCCAGCAGTGGACTCACAGGGGACGATACGCAGTATTTT.

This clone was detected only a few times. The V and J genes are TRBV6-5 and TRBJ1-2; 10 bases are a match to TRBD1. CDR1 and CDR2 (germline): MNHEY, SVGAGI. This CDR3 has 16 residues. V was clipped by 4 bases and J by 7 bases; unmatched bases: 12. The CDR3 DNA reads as TGTGCCAGCAGTTCGGACAGGGGGAAGGATGTTGCTGGCTACACCTTC. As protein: CASSSDRGKDVAGYTF.

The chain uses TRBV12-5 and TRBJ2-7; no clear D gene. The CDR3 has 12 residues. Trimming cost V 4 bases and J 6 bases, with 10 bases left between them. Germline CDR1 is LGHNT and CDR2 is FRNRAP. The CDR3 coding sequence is TGTGCTAGTGGTTACCCCATTAGCGAGCAGTACTTC. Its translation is CASGYPISEQYF.

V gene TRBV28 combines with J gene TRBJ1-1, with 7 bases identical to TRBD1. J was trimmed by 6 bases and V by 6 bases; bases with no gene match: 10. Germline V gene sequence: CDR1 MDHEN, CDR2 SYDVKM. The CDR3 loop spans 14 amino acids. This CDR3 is CASRTQGDKAEAFF. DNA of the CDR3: TGTGCCAGCAGAACCCAGGGGGATAAAGCTGAAGCTTTCTTT.

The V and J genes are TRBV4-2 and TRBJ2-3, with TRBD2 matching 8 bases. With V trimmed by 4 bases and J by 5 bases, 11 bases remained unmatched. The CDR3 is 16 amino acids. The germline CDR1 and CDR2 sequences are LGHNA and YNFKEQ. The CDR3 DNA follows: TGTGCCAGCAGCCGAGGCGCAGCGGGAGTACAAGATACGCAGTATTTT. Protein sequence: CASSRGAAGVQDTQYF.

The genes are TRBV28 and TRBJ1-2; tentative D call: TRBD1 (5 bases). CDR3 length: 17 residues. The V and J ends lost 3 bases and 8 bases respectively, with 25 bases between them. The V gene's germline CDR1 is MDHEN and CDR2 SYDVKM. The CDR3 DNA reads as TGTGCCAGCAGTTTTGTATCATCAGGGATGGGTATAGGAGGCTACACCTTC. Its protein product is CASSFVSSGMGIGGYTF.

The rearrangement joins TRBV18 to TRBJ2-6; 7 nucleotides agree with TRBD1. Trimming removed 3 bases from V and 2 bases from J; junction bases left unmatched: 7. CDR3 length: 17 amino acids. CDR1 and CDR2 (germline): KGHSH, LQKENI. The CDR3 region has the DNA TGTGCCAGCTCACCGGTACAGGGGACCCCTGGGGCCAACGTCCTGACTTTC. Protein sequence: CASSPVQGTPGANVLTF.

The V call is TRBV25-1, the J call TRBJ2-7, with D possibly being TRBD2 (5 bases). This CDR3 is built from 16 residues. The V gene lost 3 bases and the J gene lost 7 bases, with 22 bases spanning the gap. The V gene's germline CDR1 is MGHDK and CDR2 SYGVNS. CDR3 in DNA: TGTGCCAGCAGTGATCCCCGGGGAGCGTACGGAAAAGAGCAGTACTTC. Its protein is CASSDPRGAYGKEQYF.

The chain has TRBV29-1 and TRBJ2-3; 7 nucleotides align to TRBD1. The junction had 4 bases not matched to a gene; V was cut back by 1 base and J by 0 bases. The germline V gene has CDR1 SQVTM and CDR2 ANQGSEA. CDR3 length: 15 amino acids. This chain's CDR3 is CSVEAGTASTDTQYF. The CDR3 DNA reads TGCAGCGTTGAAGCGGGGACAGCTAGCACAGATACGCAGTATTTT.

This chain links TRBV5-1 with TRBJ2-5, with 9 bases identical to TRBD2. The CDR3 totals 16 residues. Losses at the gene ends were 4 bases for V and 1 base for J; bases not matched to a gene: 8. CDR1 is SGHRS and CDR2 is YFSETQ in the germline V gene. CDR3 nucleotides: TGCGCCAGCAGCCGAAACAGCGGGGGGTTCCAAGAGACCCAGTACTTC. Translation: CASSRNSGGFQETQYF.

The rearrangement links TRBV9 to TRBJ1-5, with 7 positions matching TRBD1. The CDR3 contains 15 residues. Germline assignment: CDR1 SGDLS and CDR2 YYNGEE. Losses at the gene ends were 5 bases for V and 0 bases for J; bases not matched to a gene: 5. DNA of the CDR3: TGTGCCAGCAGTCGGGACAGCAATAGCAATCAGCCCCAGCATTTT. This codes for CASSRDSNSNQPQHF. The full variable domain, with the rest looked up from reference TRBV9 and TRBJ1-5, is DSGVTQTPKHLITATGQRVTLRCSPRSGDLSVYWYQQSLDQGLQFLIQYYNGEERAKGNILERFSAQQFPDLHSELNLSSLELGDSALYFCASSRDSNSNQPQHFGDGTRLSIL.

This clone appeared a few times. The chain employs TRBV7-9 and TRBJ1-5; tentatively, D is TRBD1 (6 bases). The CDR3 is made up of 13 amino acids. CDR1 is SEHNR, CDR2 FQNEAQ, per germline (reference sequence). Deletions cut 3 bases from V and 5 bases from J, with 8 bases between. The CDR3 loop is CASSFGGDQPQHF. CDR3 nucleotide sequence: TGTGCCAGCAGCTTTGGGGGCGATCAGCCCCAGCATTTT.

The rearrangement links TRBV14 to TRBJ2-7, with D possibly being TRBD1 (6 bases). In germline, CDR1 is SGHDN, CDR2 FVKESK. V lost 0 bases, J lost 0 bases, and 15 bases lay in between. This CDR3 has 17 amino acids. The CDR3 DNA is TGTGCCAGCAGCCAAGAACCAGGGACACATCTCTCCTACGAGCAGTACTTC. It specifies CASSQEPGTHLSYEQYF.

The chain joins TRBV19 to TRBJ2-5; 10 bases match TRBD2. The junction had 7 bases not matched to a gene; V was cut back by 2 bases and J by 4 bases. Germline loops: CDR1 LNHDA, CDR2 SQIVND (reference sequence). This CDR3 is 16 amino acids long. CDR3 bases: TGTGCCAGTAGTATACATCGCCCTAGCGGGGGAGAGACCCAGTACTTC. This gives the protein CASSIHRPSGGETQYF.